Below, 24 T cell receptor beta chains from the same sample are listed, as sequenced in a study of blood T cell repertoires in COVID-19. Assay: immunoSEQ multiplex PCR; the TCRdb copy retains only in-frame clones and omits some. The profile shows 110,000 to 150,000 clones, around 80% of them singletons. Input material: peripheral blood. All receptors come from a man aged 60 to 75 with acute or convalescent COVID-19.

The V and J genes are TRBV10-1 and TRBJ2-7, with 7 nucleotides matching TRBD2. This CDR3 comprises 15 residues. Losses at the gene ends were 3 bases for V and 2 bases for J; bases not matched to a gene: 7. The germline V gene has CDR1 WNHNN and CDR2 SYGVQD (reference sequence). CDR3 loop: CASSEGLDPTYEQYF. Here the CDR3 DNA reads TGCGCCAGCAGTGAAGGACTAGACCCGACCTACGAGCAGTACTTC.

This chain uses TRBV11-2 with TRBJ1-2; 8 nucleotides align to TRBD1. Germline V gene lookup returns CDR1 SGHAT and CDR2 FQNNGV. The CDR3 extends over 13 amino acids. The V and J ends lost 0 bases and 6 bases, in that order; junction bases with no gene match: 0. The CDR3 loop is CASSLDRGHGYTF. DNA for the CDR3: TGTGCCAGCAGCTTAGACAGGGGGCATGGCTACACCTTC.

The chain is built from TRBV4-2 and TRBJ2-7; TRBD2 aligns across 12 bases. Germline CDR1 reads LGHNA; CDR2 reads YNFKEQ. The ends lost 0 bases at V and 4 bases at J; junction bases unmatched: 1. The CDR3 loop spans 15 amino acids. The CDR3 DNA sequence: TGTGCCAGCAGCCAAGAGACTAGCGGGAGTTACGAGCAGTACTTC. It encodes CASSQETSGSYEQYF.

This clone showed up just once. The chain links TRBV24-1 to TRBJ2-1, with TRBD2 matching 14 bases. J was trimmed by 8 bases and V by 2 bases; bases with no gene match: 10. The CDR3 totals 18 residues. Germline-derived CDR1 and CDR2 are KGHDR and SFDVKD. CDR3 region: CATSDSSGTSGRGYEQFF. The DNA for the CDR3 is TGTGCCACCAGTGATTCTTCCGGGACTAGCGGGAGAGGGTATGAGCAGTTCTTC.

V usage is TRBV5-1 and J usage is TRBJ2-3, with 11 nucleotides matching TRBD2. With V trimmed by 2 bases and J by 6 bases, 5 bases remained unmatched. The germline gives CDR1 SGHRS, CDR2 YFSETQ. The CDR3 sequence is 15 residues long. The CDR3 coding sequence is TGCGCCAGCAGCTTCGGGACTAGCGGAGGGGATACGCAGTATTTT. Amino acid sequence: CASSFGTSGGDTQYF.

This clone turned up a few times. The chain combines TRBV7-9 with TRBJ2-5; 9 bases align to TRBD2. The germline V gene encodes CDR1 SEHNR and CDR2 FQNEAQ (reference sequence). This CDR3 is built from 12 residues. V was pared by 6 bases and J by 4 bases, with 0 bases of the junction left unmatched. CDR3: CASRLAGETQYF. The DNA of the CDR3 is TGTGCCAGCAGACTAGCGGGAGAGACCCAGTACTTC.

The rearrangement uses TRBV4-2 and TRBJ2-3, with D unresolved. Germline CDR1 reads LGHNA; CDR2 reads YNFKEQ. CDR3 length: 13 amino acids. Trimming stripped 2 bases from V and 4 bases from J, with 7 bases between. The CDR3 is CASSQTSADTQYF. The CDR3 DNA reads as TGTGCCAGCAGCCAAACATCCGCAGATACGCAGTATTTT.

This clone was recorded once. V and J are TRBV27 and TRBJ2-5, with 8 bases lining up with TRBD1. Germline values: CDR1 MNHEY, CDR2 SMNVEV (reference sequence). V dropped 6 bases and J dropped 7; count of bases not matched to a gene: 7. The CDR3 has 13 residues. Here the CDR3 DNA reads TGTGCCAGCAGGCGACAGGGGCCTGGGACCCAGTACTTC. Translated, it gives CASRRQGPGTQYF.

In DNA, the CDR3 is TGTGCCACCAGCAGAGATAGCCAGGGATTGTACGAGCAGTACTTC. Amino acids: CATSRDSQGLYEQYF. This chain uses TRBV15 with TRBJ2-7; the D gene is possibly TRBD1 (5 bases). CDR1 is LNHNV, CDR2 YYDKDF, per germline (reference sequence). Trimming removed 0 bases at V and 4 bases at J, with 13 bases between. This CDR3 region has 15 residues.

In DNA, the CDR3 is TGTGCCACCAGCAGTCCAACACCGGGACTAGGAAAGGGGACCAACACAGATACGCAGTATTTT. As protein: CATSSPTPGLGKGTNTDTQYF. This chain links TRBV15 with TRBJ2-3; TRBD2 matches 8 bases. CDR3 length equals 21 residues. V shed 3 bases, J shed 2 bases, and the junction held 22 bases outside the gene matches. Germline V CDR1 and CDR2: LNHNV, YYDKDF (reference sequence).

V gene TRBV11-3 combines with J gene TRBJ2-1, with a weak D call TRBD1 (6 bases). Trimming left V 3 bases short and J 7 bases short, with 10 bases between. The CDR3 is made up of 13 amino acids. Germline-derived CDR1 and CDR2 are SGHNT and YENEEA. The CDR3 bases are TGTGCCAGCAGCTTCGAACAGGGTAATGAGCAGTTCTTC. Encoded protein: CASSFEQGNEQFF.

The chain couples TRBV15 to TRBJ2-6; 8 positions agree with TRBD1. The CDR3 extends over 18 amino acids. Germline V gene lookup returns CDR1 LNHNV and CDR2 YYDKDF (reference sequence). The V and J ends lost 1 base and 3 bases, in that order; junction bases with no gene match: 8. CDR3 nucleotides: TGTGCCACCAGCAGAGGCTGGCAGGGGGCAGGTGGGGCCAACGTCCTGACTTTC. It yields the protein CATSRGWQGAGGANVLTF.

This clone was found a few times. This chain links TRBV14 with TRBJ1-2, with D possibly TRBD1 on 6 matching bases. Deletions cut 2 bases from V and 7 bases from J, with 20 bases between. CDR3 length: 16 amino acids. Germline V gene data show CDR1 as SGHDN and CDR2 as FVKESK. The CDR3, as DNA: TGTGCCAGCAGCCAATTAGACCGAGGGGGATCGGGTGGCTACACCTTC. This codes for CASSQLDRGGSGGYTF.

The genes are TRBV30 and TRBJ2-3; 9 positions agree with TRBD2. Germline CDR1 and CDR2: GTSNPN and SVGIG (reference sequence). The CDR3 covers 15 residues. Unmatched junction bases numbered 4, after V lost 0 bases and J lost 3 bases. In DNA form, the CDR3 reads TGTGCCTGGAGTGTACAGGCGGGGGGGACAGATACGCAGTATTTT. Its translation is CAWSVQAGGTDTQYF.

This clone occurred a few times. The chain is built from TRBV6-5 and TRBJ2-7; no reliable D call. CDR1 is MNHEY and CDR2 is SVGAGI in the germline V gene. V shed 6 bases and J shed 3 bases, with 6 bases lying between them. The CDR3 consists of 11 residues. CDR3 nucleotides: TGTGCCAGCAGATCTAACTACGAGCAGTACTTC. Protein product: CASRSNYEQYF.

The rearrangement uses TRBV6-5 and TRBJ1-1, with a possible D match to TRBD1 (5 bases). Trimming removed 5 bases at V and 1 base at J, with 14 bases between. Germline V CDR1 and CDR2: MNHEY, SVGAGI. CDR3 length equals 15 residues. This chain's CDR3 is CASSTPTARNTEAFF. The CDR3 region has the DNA TGTGCCAGCAGTACTCCGACAGCCAGGAACACTGAAGCTTTCTTT.

V usage is TRBV11-2 and J usage is TRBJ1-4; D possibly corresponds to TRBD1 (5 bases). This CDR3 is 14 amino acids long. Germline values: CDR1 SGHAT, CDR2 FQNNGV. V lost 4 bases and J 7 bases, leaving 13 bases between the germline ends. CDR3 sequence reads: CASSSRAVLEKLFF. CDR3 DNA sequence: TGTGCCAGCAGCTCCAGGGCCGTACTTGAAAAACTGTTTTTT.

This clone was recorded a few times. This chain's CDR3 is CASSSTNYNEQFF. The CDR3 nucleotides read TGTGCCAGCAGCTCGACTAACTACAATGAGCAGTTCTTC. The V call is TRBV7-6, the J call TRBJ2-1; a weak D match, TRBD2 (5 bases). The CDR3 consists of 13 residues. CDR1 is SGHVS and CDR2 is FNYEAQ in the germline V gene. The V gene lost 4 bases and the J gene lost 3 bases, with 7 bases spanning the gap. Together with reference TRBV7-6 and TRBJ2-1, the CDR3 gives the full variable domain: GAGVSQSPRYKVTKRGQDVALRCDPISGHVSLYWYRQALGQGPEFLTYFNYEAQQDKSGLPNDRFSAERPEGSISTLTIQRTEQRDSAMYRCASSSTNYNEQFFGPGTRLTVL.

This chain connects TRBV4-2 to TRBJ1-2; 11 bases fit TRBD1. With 0 bases clipped from V and 7 bases from J, the junction kept 4 bases outside the gene matches. The CDR3 covers 15 residues. CDR1 is LGHNA and CDR2 is YNFKEQ in the germline V gene. DNA for the CDR3: TGTGCCAGCAGCCAAGATCGGACAGGGGGCTTTGGCTACACCTTC. It translates to CASSQDRTGGFGYTF.

This chain links TRBV5-6 with TRBJ2-5; 7 bases agree with TRBD2. V lost 8 bases and J lost 5; bases outside the gene matches: 15. This CDR3 region has 15 residues. Germline assignment: CDR1 SGHDT and CDR2 YYEEEE. The CDR3: CASRKGRGVVETQYF. As DNA, the CDR3 is TGTGCCAGTAGGAAGGGCCGGGGGGTGGTTGAGACCCAGTACTTC.

This chain connects TRBV10-1 to TRBJ2-3, with 9 bases fitting TRBD2. Losses at the gene ends were 3 bases for V and 5 bases for J; bases not matched to a gene: 6. This CDR3 contains 15 residues. Germline-derived CDR1 and CDR2 are WNHNN and SYGVQD (reference sequence). CDR3 region: CASSDGAGGLDTQYF. For the CDR3, the DNA is TGCGCCAGCAGTGACGGAGCGGGAGGTCTAGATACGCAGTATTTT.

The gene calls are TRBV19 and TRBJ2-7; unclear D gene. This CDR3 contains 15 residues. V was trimmed by 1 base and J by 4 bases, leaving 14 bases between them. From germline, CDR1 is LNHDA and CDR2 SQIVND (reference sequence). This chain's CDR3 is CASSIGGESQYEQYF. The CDR3 nucleotides are TGTGCCAGTAGTATAGGAGGAGAAAGTCAGTACGAGCAGTACTTC. Full variable domain (outside the CDR3, taken from reference TRBV19 and TRBJ2-7): DGGITQSPKYLFRKEGQNVTLSCEQNLNHDAMYWYRQDPGQGLRLIYYSQIVNDFQKGDIAEGYSVSREKKESFPLTVTSAQKNPTAFYLCASSIGGESQYEQYFGPGTRLTVT.

The V and J genes are TRBV3-1 (or the pseudogene TRBV3-2) and TRBJ2-7, with D unresolved. The CDR3 totals 14 residues. V was shortened by 1 base and J by 0 bases, with 7 bases between the two germline ends. CDR1 LGHDT and CDR2 YNNKEL come from the germline V gene (reference sequence). CDR3 DNA sequence: TGTGCCAGCAGCCAAGCAACGGTCTCCTACGAGCAGTACTTC. This sequence encodes CASSQATVSYEQYF.

The gene calls are TRBV7-9 and TRBJ2-1; 7 bases agree with TRBD1. The CDR3 spans 14 residues. The germline V gene has CDR1 SEHNR and CDR2 FQNEAQ (reference sequence). The V gene end was trimmed by 1 base and the J gene end by 9 bases; junction bases not matched to a gene: 6. The CDR3 nucleotides read TGTGCCAGCAGCTTAGGTGCAGGGGGTACTGAGCAGTTCTTC. Translating it yields CASSLGAGGTEQFF.